The 2 T cell receptor beta chains below all came from one sample that was sequenced in a study of T cells in Graves' hyperthyroidism and ophthalmopathy. Regions amplified from RNA transcripts were the TCR beta CDR3 regions. First-round RT-PCR targeting the TCR CDR3 was performed with the HTBI primer set. TCRdb re-called the multiplex PCR reads with MiXCR, one entry per CDR3 protein. This table has hundreds of thousands of distinct CDR3 sequences, about 45% appearing once. Material: peripheral blood or thyroid tissue (not recorded which). The receptors here all came from an adult man with Graves' disease, either hyperthyroidism or ophthalmopathy (not recorded which).

This chain uses TRBV9 with TRBJ1-2; 7 bases map to TRBD1. With V trimmed by 4 bases and J by 4 bases, 7 bases remained unmatched. The CDR3 length is 14 residues. Per germline, CDR1 SGDLS and CDR2 YYNGEE. DNA of the CDR3: TGTGCCAGCAGCCATGCGACAGGGCTCTATGGCTACACCTTC. Translation gives CASSHATGLYGYTF.

Concerning this clonotype: Its ends do not fully match the called genes, so a read error is possible. The chain employs TRBV6-5 and TRBJ2-5; 7 nucleotides agree with TRBD1. CDR1 MNHEY and CDR2 SVGAGI come from the germline V gene. The CDR3 spans 15 residues. CDR3 sequence: CVSSTAGDRKETQYF. The DNA of the CDR3 is TGTGTCAGCAGTACCGCCGGGGACAGAAAGGAGACCCAGTACTTC.